This paragraph reports one T cell receptor beta chain. The antigen is not known. Autologous stem cell transplantation was followed by relapse in every patient, and brentuximab vedotin exposure varied. The sample originates from a study of PD-1 blockade in classical Hodgkin lymphoma. Clones were sequenced by immunoSEQ multiplex PCR, and TCRdb holds only the in-frame ones, with some missing. The sample carries 45,000 or so clones, 88% recorded once. Study-level results: Complete responders' diversity at baseline resembled that of newly diagnosed patients. Reported baseline diversity: healthy donors highest, relapsed/refractory patients lowest. Repertoire differences have undefined causes, possibly disease activity or prior therapy.

This CDR3 spans 14 amino acids. The V gene lost 5 bases and the J gene lost 6 bases, with 14 bases spanning the gap. CDR1 and CDR2 (germline): LGHNA, YSLEER. The clonotype was recovered from a human donor with classical Hodgkin lymphoma. The sample in question was peripheral blood mononuclear cells (PBMCs), obtained at baseline. The rearrangement joins TRBV4-3 to TRBJ1-5; D not resolved. Here the CDR3 reads CASSTTARGQPQHF. In DNA form, the CDR3 reads TGCGCCAGCAGCACGACCGCCCGGGGTCAGCCCCAGCATTTT.